This TCR beta chain was recorded in a study of cytomegalovirus exposure and HLA in healthy donors. The CDR3 extends over 14 amino acids. Between the trimmed V and J ends, which lost 2 bases and 6 bases, there was a span of 14 bases. Germline V gene sequence: CDR1 GTSNPN, CDR2 SVGIG (reference sequence). Findings and limits, study-wide: Among TCR beta chains, those listed as cytomegalovirus-associated numbered about 160. Several top significant clusters appeared, in a later analysis, to be linked to common viral pathogens.

On this clone: Its specificity is not known.

The PCR used 60 Vbeta and 13 Jbeta primers. This table comes from immunoSEQ multiplex PCR, and its TCRdb copy is limited to in-frame clones, with some not included. The sample yields 100,000 or so clones, around 80% seen once. The sample consisted of PBMCs. The sequence was collected from a woman between 45 and 60 years old in good health and CMV-seropositive. The chain is built from TRBV30 and TRBJ1-5, with D tentatively TRBD1 (5 bases). The CDR3 loop reads CAWSLRGTSQPQHF. The CDR3 nucleotides are TGTGCCTGGAGTTTACGGGGGACCAGTCAGCCCCAGCATTTT. Full variable domain (remainder filled in from reference TRBV30 and TRBJ1-5): SQTIHQWPATLVQPVGSPLSLECTVEGTSNPNLYWYRQAAGRGLQLLFYSVGIGQISSEVPQNLSASRPQDRQFILSSKKLLLSDSGFYLCAWSLRGTSQPQHFGDGTRLSIL.